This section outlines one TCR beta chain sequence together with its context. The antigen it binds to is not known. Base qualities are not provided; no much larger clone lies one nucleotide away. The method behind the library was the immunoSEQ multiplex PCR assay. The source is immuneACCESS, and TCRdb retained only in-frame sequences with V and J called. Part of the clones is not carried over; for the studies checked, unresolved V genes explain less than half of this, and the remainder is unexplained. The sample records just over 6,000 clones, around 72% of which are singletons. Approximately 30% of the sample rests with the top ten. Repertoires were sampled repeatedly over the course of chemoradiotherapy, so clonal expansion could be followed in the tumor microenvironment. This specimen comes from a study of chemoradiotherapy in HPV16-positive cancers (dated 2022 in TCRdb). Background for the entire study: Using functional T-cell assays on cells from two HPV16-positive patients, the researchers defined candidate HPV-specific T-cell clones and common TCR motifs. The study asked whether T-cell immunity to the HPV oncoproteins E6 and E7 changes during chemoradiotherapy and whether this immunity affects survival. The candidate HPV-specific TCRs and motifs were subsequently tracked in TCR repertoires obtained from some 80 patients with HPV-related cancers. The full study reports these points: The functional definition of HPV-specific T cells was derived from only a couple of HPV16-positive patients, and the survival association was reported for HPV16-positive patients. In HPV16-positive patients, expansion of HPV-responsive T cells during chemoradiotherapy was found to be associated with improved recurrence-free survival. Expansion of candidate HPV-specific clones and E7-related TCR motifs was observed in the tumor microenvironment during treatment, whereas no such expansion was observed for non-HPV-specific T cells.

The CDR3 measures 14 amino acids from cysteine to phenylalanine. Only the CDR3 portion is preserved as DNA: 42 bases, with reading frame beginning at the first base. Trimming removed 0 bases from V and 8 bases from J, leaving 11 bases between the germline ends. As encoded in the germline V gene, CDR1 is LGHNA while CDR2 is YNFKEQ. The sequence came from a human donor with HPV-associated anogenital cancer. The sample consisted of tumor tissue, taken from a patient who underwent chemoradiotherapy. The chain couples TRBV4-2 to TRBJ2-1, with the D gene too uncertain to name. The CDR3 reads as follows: CASSQELTPYEQFF. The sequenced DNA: TGTGCCAGCAGCCAAGAACTGACTCCTTATGAGCAGTTCTTC.